The subject of this entry is one T cell receptor (beta chain). What it binds is not known. Whenever a sample was processed, at least 6 million PBMCs were isolated. This CDR3 spans 13 amino acids. CDR1 SGHTA and CDR2 FQGNSA come from the germline V gene. The V and J ends lost 4 bases and 10 bases, in that order; junction bases with no gene match: 9. For the second PCR, which ran for roughly 7 to 11 cycles, a sample-barcoded 5' primer and a J-beta primer mix were used. TCRdb re-called the 5' RACE reads through MiXCR, storing one row per CDR3 protein. The table lists some 1.1 million distinct CDR3 sequences, about two fifths of them singletons. This entry is derived from a study of blood T cells in healthy people across ages. Study findings and constraints: Naive T cell percentage by flow cytometry tracked strongly with beta diversity. With age, beta diversity per million T cells declined roughly linearly, significantly by approximately 40.

Sequenced: blood. This clonotype was obtained from a man between 18 and 35 years old in good health. V and J are TRBV7-2 and TRBJ1-1; the match to TRBD1 covers 7 bases. The CDR3 nucleotides are TGTGCCAGCAGCTCCCAGGGGGGATTAGCAGCTTTCTTT. It codes for CASSSQGGLAAFF.